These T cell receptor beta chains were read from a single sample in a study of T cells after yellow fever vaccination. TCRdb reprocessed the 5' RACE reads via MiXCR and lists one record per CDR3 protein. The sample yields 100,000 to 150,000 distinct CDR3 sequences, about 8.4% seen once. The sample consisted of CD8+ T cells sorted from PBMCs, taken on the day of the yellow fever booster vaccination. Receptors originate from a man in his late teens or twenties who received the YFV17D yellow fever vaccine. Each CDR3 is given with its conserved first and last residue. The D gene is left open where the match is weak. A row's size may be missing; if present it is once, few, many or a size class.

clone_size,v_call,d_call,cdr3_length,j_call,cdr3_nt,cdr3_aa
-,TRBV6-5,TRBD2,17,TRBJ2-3,TGTGCCAGCAGCTCGCTAGCAGCGGGGGGTCCGAAAGTTACGCAGTATTTT,CASSSLAAGGPKVTQYF
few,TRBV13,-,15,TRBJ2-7,TGTGCCAGCAGCTTCCCCGCCGGAACCGACTACGAGCAGTACTTC,CASSFPAGTDYEQYF
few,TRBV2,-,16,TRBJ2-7,TGTGCCAGCAGTGAATCAAGGGCCGGGAGCTCCTACGAGCAGTACTTC,CASSESRAGSSYEQYF
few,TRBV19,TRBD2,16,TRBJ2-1,TGTGCCAGTAGCCACCGACTAGCGGGGGGGCGCAATGAGCAGTTCTTC,CASSHRLAGGRNEQFF
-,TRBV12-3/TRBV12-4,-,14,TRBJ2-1,TGTGCCAGCACCTTAGGGGGGTCCTACAATGAGCAGTTCTTC,CASTLGGSYNEQFF
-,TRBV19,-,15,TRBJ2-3,TGTGCCAGTAGTATAGATCGGGCGTCCACAGATACGCAGTATTTT,CASSIDRASTDTQYF
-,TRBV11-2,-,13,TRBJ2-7,TGTGCCAGCAGCCCTGCGGGATTTTACGAGCAGTACTTC,CASSPAGFYEQYF
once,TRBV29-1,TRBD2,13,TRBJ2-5,TGCAGCGTTGTGGCGGGGGGACGAGAGACCCAGTACTTC,CSVVAGGRETQYF
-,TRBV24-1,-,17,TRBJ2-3,TGTGCCACCAGTGATTTTGCCGGCGGGGTCTCCTCAGATACGCAGTATTTT,CATSDFAGGVSSDTQYF
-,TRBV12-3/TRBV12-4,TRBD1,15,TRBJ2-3,TGTGCCAGCAGTTATACAGGGGGCGTTGCAGATACGCAGTATTTT,CASSYTGGVADTQYF
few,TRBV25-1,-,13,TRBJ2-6,TGTGCCAGCATGATTCCTGGGGCCAACGTCCTGACTTTC,CASMIPGANVLTF
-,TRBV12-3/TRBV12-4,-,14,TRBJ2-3,TGTGCCAGCAGTCCCACCGGGATCACAGATACGCAGTATTTT,CASSPTGITDTQYF
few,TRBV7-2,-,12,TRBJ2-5,TGTGCCAGCCATGGGGGAATAGAGACCCAGTACTTC,CASHGGIETQYF
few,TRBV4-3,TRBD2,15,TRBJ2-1,TGCGCCAGCAGCCCCCAGCGAGGGGAGGGCAATGAGCAGTTCTTC,CASSPQRGEGNEQFF
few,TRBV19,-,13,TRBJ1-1,TGTGCCAGTAGTGCTGCGGGGGGATTTGAAGCTTTCTTT,CASSAAGGFEAFF